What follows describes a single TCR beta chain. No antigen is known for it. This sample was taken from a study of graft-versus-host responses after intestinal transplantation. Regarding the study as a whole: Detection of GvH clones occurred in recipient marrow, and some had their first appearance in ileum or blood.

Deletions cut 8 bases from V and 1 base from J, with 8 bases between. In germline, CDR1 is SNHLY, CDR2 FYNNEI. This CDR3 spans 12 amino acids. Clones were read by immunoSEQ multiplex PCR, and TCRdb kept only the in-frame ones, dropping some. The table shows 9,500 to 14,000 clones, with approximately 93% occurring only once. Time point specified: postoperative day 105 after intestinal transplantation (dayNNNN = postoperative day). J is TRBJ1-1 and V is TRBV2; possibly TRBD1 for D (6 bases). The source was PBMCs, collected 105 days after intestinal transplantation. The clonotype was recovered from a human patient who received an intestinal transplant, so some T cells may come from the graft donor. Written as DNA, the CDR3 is TGTGCCAGCGAGGGGGGGAACACTGAAGCTTTCTTT. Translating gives CASEGGNTEAFF.